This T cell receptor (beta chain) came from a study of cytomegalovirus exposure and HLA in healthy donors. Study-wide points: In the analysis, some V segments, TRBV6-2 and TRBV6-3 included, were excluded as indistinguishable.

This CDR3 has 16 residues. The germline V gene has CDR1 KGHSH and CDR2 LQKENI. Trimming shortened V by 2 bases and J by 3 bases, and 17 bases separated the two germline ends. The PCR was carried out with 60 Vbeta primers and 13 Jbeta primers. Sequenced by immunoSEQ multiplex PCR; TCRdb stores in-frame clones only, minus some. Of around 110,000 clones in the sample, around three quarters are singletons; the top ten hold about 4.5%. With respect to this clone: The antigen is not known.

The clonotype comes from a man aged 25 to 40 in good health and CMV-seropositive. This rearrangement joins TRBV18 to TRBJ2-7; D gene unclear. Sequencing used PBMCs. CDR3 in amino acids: CASSPTTYRPSYEQYF. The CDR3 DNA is TGTGCCAGCTCACCAACAACTTACAGACCAAGCTACGAGCAGTACTTC.